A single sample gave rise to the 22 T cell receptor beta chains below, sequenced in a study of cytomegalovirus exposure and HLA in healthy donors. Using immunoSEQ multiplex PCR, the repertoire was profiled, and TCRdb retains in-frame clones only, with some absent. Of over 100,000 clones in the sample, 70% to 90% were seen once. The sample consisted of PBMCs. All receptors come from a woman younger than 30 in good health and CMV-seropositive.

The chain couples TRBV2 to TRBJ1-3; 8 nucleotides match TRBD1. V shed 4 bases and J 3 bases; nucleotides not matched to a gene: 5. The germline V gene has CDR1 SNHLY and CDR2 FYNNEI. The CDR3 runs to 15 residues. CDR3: CASSVTGGRGNTIYF. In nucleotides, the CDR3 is TGTGCCAGCAGTGTTACAGGGGGACGTGGAAACACCATATATTTT.

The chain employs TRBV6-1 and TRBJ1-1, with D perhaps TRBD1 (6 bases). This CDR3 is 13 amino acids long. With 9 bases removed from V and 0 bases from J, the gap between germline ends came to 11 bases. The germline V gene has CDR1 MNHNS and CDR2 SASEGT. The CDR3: CASVGAMNTEAFF. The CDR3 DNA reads TGTGCCAGTGTGGGGGCTATGAACACTGAAGCTTTCTTT.

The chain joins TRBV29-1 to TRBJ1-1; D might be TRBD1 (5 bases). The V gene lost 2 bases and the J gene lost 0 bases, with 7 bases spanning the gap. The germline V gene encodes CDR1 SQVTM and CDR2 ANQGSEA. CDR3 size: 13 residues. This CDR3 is CSVERQMNTEAFF. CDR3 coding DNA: TGCAGCGTTGAAAGACAGATGAACACTGAAGCTTTCTTT.

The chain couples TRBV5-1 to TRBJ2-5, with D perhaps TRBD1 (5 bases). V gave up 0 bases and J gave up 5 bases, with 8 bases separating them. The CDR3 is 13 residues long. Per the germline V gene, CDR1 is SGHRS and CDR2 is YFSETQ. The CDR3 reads CASSLDRPETQYF. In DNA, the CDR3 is TGCGCCAGCAGCTTGGACAGGCCGGAGACCCAGTACTTC.

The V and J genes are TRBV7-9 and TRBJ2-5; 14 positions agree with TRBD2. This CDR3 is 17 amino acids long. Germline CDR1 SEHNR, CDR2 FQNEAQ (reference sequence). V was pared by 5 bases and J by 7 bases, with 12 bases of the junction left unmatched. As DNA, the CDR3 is TGTGCCAGCAGCAGAGGGACTAGCGGGAGCTCATTTGGGACCCAGTACTTC. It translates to CASSRGTSGSSFGTQYF.

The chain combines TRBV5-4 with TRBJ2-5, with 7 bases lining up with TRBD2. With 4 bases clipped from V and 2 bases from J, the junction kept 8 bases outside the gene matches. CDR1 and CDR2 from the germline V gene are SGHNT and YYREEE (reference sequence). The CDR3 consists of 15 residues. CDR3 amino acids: CASSLYSSGQETQYF. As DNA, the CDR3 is TGTGCCAGCAGCCTGTACTCTAGCGGACAAGAGACCCAGTACTTC. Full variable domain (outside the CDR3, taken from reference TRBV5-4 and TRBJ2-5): ETGVTQSPTHLIKTRGQQVTLRCSSQSGHNTVSWYQQALGQGPQFIFQYYREEENGRGNFPPRFSGLQFPNYSSELNVNALELDDSALYLCASSLYSSGQETQYFGPGTRLLVL.

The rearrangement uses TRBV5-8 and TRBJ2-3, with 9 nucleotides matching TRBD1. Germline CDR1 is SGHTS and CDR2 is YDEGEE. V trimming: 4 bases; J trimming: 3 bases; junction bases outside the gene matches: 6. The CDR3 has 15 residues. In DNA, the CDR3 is TGTGCCAGCAGCCCTGGGACAGGGAAGACAGATACGCAGTATTTT. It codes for CASSPGTGKTDTQYF.

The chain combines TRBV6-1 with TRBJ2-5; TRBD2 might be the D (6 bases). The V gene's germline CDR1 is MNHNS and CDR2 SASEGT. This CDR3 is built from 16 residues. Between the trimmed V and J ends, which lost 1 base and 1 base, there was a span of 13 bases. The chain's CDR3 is CASSEVGRGSQETQYF. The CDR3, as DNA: TGTGCCAGCAGTGAAGTAGGCCGGGGGAGCCAAGAGACCCAGTACTTC.

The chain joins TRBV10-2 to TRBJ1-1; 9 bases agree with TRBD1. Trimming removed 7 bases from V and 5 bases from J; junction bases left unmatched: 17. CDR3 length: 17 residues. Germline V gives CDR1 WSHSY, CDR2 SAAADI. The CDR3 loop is CASNQGQGRGRVTEAFF. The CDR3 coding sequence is TGCGCCAGCAACCAAGGACAGGGGAGGGGTCGGGTAACTGAAGCTTTCTTT.

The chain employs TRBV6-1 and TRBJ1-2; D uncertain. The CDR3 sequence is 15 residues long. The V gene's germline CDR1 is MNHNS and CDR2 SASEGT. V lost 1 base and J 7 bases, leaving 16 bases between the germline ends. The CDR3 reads CASSEGAGLRAGYTF. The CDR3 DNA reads TGTGCCAGCAGTGAAGGAGCGGGCCTGCGTGCTGGCTACACCTTC.

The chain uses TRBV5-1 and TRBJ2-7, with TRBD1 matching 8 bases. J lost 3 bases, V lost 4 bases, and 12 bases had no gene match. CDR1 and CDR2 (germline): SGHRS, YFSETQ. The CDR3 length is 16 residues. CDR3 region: CASSPDSRTGNYEQYF. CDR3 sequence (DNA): TGCGCCAGCAGCCCGGACTCGAGGACAGGGAACTACGAGCAGTACTTC.

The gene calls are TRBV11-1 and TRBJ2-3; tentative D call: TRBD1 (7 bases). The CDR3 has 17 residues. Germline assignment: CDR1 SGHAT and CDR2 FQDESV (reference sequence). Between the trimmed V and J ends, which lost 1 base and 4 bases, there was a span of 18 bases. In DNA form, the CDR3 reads TGTGCCAGCAGCTTAGGGGAGGAGGGGGCTGATTCAGATACGCAGTATTTT. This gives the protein CASSLGEEGADSDTQYF.

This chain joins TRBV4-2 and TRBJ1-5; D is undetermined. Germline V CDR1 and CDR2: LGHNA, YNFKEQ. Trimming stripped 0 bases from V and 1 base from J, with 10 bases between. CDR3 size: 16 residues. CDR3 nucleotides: TGTGCCAGCAGCCAAGAAGGCGGCCGCAGCAATCAGCCCCAGCATTTT. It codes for CASSQEGGRSNQPQHF.

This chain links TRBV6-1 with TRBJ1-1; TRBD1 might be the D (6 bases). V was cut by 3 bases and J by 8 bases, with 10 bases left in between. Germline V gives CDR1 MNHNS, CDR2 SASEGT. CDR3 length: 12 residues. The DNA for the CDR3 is TGTGCCAGCAGTGACAGGACAGCGGAAGCTTTCTTT. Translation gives CASSDRTAEAFF.

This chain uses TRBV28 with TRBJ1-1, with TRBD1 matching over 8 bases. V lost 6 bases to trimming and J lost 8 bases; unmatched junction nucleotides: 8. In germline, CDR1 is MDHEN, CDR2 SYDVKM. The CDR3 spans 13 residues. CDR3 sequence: CASRRGQGGEAFF. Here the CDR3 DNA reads TGTGCCAGCAGGCGCGGACAGGGAGGCGAAGCTTTCTTT.

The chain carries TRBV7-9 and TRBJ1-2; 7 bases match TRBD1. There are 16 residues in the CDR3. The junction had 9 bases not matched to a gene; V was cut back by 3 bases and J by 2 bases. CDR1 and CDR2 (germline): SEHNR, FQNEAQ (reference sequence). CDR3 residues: CASSFAPNRGNYGYTF. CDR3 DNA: TGTGCCAGCAGCTTTGCCCCGAACAGGGGAAACTATGGCTACACCTTC.

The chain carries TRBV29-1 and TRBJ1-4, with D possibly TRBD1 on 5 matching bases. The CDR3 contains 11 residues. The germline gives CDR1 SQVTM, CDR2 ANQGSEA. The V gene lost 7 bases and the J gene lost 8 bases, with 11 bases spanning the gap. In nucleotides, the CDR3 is TGCAGCGGCAGGGTAGGGGAAAAACTGTTTTTT. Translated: CSGRVGEKLFF.

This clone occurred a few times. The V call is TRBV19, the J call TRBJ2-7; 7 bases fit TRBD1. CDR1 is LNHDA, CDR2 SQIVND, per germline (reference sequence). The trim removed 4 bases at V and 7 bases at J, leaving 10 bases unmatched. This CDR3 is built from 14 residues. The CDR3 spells CASSTQGLLAEQYF. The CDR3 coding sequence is TGTGCCAGTAGTACACAGGGGCTCCTGGCGGAGCAGTACTTC.

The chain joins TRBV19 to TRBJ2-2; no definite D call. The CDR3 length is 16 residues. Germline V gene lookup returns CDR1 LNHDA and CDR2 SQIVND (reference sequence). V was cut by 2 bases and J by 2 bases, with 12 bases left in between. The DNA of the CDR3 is TGTGCCAGTAGTATACTCAGGCAATTTAACACCGGGGAGCTGTTTTTT. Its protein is CASSILRQFNTGELFF.

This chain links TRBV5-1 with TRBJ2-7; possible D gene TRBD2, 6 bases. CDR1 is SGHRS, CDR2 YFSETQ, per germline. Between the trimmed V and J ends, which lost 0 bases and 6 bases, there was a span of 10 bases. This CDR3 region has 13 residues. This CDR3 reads CASSLAGRSEQYF. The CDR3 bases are TGCGCCAGCAGCTTGGCAGGGAGGAGCGAGCAGTACTTC.

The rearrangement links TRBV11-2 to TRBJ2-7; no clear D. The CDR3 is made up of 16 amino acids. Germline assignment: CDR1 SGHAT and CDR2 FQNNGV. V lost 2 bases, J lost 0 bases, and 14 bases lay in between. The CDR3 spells CASSLPVALDSYEQYF. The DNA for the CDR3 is TGTGCCAGCAGCTTACCCGTGGCTCTTGACTCCTACGAGCAGTACTTC.

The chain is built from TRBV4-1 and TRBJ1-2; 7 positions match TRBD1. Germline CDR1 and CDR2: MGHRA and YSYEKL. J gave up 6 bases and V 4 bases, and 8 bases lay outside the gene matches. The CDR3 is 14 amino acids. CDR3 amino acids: CASSPLEGADGYTF. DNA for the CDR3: TGCGCCAGCAGCCCGCTGGAGGGGGCGGATGGCTACACCTTC.